This TCR beta chain was identified in a study of control samples from healthy donors and cancer patients. Sequencing used immunoSEQ multiplex PCR; TCRdb keeps in-frame clones, though not all of them. The sample gives about 220,000 clones, about 95% of which show up once; about 1.6% is in the top ten. Comments on this clone: One end of the junction fails to match germline, which may point to a read error.

This CDR3 is 14 amino acids long. Germline CDR1 is LGHNA and CDR2 is YNFKEQ. The chain has TRBV4-2 and TRBJ1-1, with unresolved D. This TCR derives from a man aged 45-60 years in good health. The sample was blood. CDR3 nucleotide sequence: TGTGCCAGCAGACAAGACGGACGACACACTGAAGCTTTCTTT. This encodes CASRQDGRHTEAFF.